The T cell receptor (beta chain) under discussion was sequenced for a study of shared clonotypes between healthy human individuals. This clone has just a few counts. The study ran the assay at deep level. Sequenced by immunoSEQ multiplex PCR; TCRdb stores in-frame clones only, minus some. The sample contains approximately 470,000 clones, about 72% of which appear only once. The CDR3 is 14 residues long. From germline, CDR1 is SGHNT and CDR2 YYREEE (reference sequence). Trimming took 2 bases from V and 3 from J, leaving 11 bases between them. The donors, healthy adults who were HIV-negative, had experienced no recent acute infections or vaccinations.

The TCR was taken from a middle-aged woman in good health. Some clones in this sample may be carry-over from other donors' samples. The genes are TRBV5-4 and TRBJ2-5, with D possibly TRBD1 on 6 matching bases. Sequenced input: PBMCs. CDR3 nucleotides: TGTGCCAGCAGCTTAAATACAGGGAAAGAGACCCAGTACTTC. It translates to CASSLNTGKETQYF.